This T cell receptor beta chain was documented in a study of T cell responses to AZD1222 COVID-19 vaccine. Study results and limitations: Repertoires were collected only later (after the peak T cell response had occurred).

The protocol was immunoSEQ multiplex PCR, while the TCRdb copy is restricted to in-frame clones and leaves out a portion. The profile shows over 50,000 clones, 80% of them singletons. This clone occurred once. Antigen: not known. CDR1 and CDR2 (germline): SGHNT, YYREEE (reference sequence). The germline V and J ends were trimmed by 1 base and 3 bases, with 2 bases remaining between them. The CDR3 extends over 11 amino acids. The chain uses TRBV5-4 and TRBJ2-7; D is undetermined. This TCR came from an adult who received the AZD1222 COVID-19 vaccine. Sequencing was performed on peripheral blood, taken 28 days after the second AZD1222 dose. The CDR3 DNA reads TGTGCCAGCAGCTTGAACTACGAGCAGTACTTC. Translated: CASSLNYEQYF.